This T cell receptor (beta chain) comes out of a study of T cell changes during pregnancy in multiple sclerosis. The CDR3 has 14 residues. V lost 10 bases, J lost 5 bases, and 8 bases stayed unmatched. CDR1 is MNHEY and CDR2 is SVGAGI in the germline V gene. The protocol was immunoSEQ multiplex PCR, while the TCRdb copy is restricted to in-frame clones and leaves out a portion. The table records roughly 51,000 clones, about 90% of them present only once. This specimen was CD4+ T cells from peripheral blood mononuclear cells, taken after pregnancy. V gene TRBV6-5 combines with J gene TRBJ2-2; 9 bases align to TRBD1. This clonotype was sampled from a female donor in good health, enrolled as a control in a pregnancy study. For the CDR3, the DNA is TGTGCCATTAAGGGACAGGGTGGTACCGGGGAGCTGTTTTTT. Translated, it gives CAIKGQGGTGELFF.